This T cell receptor (beta chain) appears in the sequencing data of a study of CD8+ T cells in alopecia areata. Overall study context: Treated patients swallowed 5 to 10 mg of oral tofacitinib twice daily. For treated patients, severity scores reflected the percentage of scalp area affected. Overall study results and limits: It was lesional scalp, especially alopecia totalis/universalis, that showed higher clonality than normal scalp.

The V gene lost 4 bases and the J gene lost 0 bases, with 14 bases spanning the gap. The CDR3 spans 16 residues. Germline V lookup: CDR1 SGHRS, CDR2 YFSETQ. Details on this clone: Its matching antigen is unknown.

The sample's treatment: oral pan-JAK inhibitor, 5-10 mg twice daily. Extraction and reverse transcription of RNA yielded cDNA as the sequencing template. TCRdb keeps only in-frame clones here, not all; method: immunoSEQ multiplex PCR. This repertoire shows about 160,000 clones, 65% found once; its top ten account for 0.75% to 0.95%. This specimen consisted of CD4+ T cells sorted from blood, obtained at week 4, from a patient treated with tofacitinib. This TCR was sampled from a human donor with alopecia areata. The chain joins TRBV5-1 to TRBJ1-5, with D perhaps matching TRBD1 (5 bases). In nucleotides, the CDR3 is TGCGCCAGCAGCGTTGGAGGGGCCAATAGCAATCAGCCCCAGCATTTT. Translation gives CASSVGGANSNQPQHF.